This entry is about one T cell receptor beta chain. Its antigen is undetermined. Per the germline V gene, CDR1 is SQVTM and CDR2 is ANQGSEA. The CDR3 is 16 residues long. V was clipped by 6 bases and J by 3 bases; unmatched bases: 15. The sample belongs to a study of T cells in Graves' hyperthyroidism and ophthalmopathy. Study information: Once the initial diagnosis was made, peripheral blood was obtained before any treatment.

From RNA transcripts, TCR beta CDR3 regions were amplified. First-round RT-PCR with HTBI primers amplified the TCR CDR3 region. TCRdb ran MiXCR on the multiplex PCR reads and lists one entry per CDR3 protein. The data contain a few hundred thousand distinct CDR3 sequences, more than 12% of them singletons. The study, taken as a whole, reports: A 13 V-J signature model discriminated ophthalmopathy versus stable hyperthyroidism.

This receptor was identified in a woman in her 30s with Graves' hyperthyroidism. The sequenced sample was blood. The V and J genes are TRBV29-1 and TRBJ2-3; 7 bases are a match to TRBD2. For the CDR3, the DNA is TGCAGCGTCTCCGGTGGGCGGGAGAGCCGGACAGATACGCAGTATTTT. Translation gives CSVSGGRESRTDTQYF.